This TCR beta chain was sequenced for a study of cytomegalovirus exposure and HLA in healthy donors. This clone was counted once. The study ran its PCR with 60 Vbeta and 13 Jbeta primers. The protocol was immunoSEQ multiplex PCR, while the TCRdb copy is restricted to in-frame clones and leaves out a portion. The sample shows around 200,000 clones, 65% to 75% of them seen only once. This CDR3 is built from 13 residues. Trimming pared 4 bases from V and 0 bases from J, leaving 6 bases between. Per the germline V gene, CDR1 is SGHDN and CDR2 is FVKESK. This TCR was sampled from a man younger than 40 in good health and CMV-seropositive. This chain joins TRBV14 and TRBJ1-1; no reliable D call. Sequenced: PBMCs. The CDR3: CASSLNMNTEAFF. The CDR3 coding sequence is TGTGCCAGCAGCCTCAACATGAACACTGAAGCTTTCTTT.